These T cell receptor beta chains were read from a single sample in a study of shared clonotypes between healthy human individuals. Using immunoSEQ multiplex PCR, the repertoire was profiled, and TCRdb retains in-frame clones only, with some absent. The table has over 1.4 million clones, 95% to 97% seen once. Material for sequencing was naive CD4+ T cells sorted from blood. These receptors were taken from a man in his thirties or forties in good health. CDR3s include the opening cysteine and the closing phenylalanine or tryptophan. Fields, in order: V gene, CDR3 length, D gene, J gene, CDR3 protein. A D gene is named only where the DNA matches it firmly.

TRBV5-1	16	-	TRBJ2-1	CASSLSAGPPYNEQFF
TRBV7-8	14	TRBD1	TRBJ1-1	CASSLARGQGETFF
TRBV28	13	-	TRBJ1-1	CASTLRGGLAAFF
TRBV9	12	-	TRBJ2-1	CASSGTGSEQFF
TRBV6-5	16	-	TRBJ2-7	CASSYPLRDEYLEQYF
TRBV6-5	14	-	TRBJ1-2	CASSYSGPSVGYTF
TRBV5-1	16	TRBD2	TRBJ2-1	CASSPGTSGSYNEQFF
TRBV14	15	-	TRBJ1-2	CASSPPRDRNYGYTF
TRBV6-1	13	-	TRBJ2-7	CASSESKPYEQYF
TRBV6-6	16	-	TRBJ2-3	CASIKAAPAHSDTQYF
TRBV7-9	15	TRBD1	TRBJ1-1	CASSARQGPLTEAFF
TRBV29-1	15	-	TRBJ2-1	CSAPRQKSSYNEQFF
TRBV30	11	TRBD1	TRBJ2-5	CAWTDRETQYF
TRBV2	15	TRBD2	TRBJ2-1	CASSPAGGPNNEQFF
TRBV5-5	13	TRBD1	TRBJ2-1	CASRQTGGTEQFF
TRBV6-5	15	TRBD1	TRBJ2-7	CASSLMGQVPSEQYF
TRBV27	16	TRBD1	TRBJ1-5	CASSWTGRRGNQPQHF
TRBV12-1	17	-	TRBJ2-1	CASSFDLSNSSYNEQFF
TRBV11-3	14	TRBD2	TRBJ2-1	CASSPSGRYNEQFF
TRBV5-5	12	-	TRBJ2-5	CASSHLVETQYF
TRBV5-1	17	TRBD1	TRBJ1-1	CASSRNRDRGLNTEAFF
TRBV5-1	15	-	TRBJ2-7	CASSLTQGFLYEQYF
TRBV12-5	11	-	TRBJ2-7	CASGLKNEQYF
TRBV10-3	14	TRBD2	TRBJ2-7	CAISGLADSYEQYF
TRBV9	13	-	TRBJ1-1	CASSVVGRAEAFF
TRBV15	15	TRBD1	TRBJ2-2	CATRTGGKNTGELFF
TRBV4-3	16	-	TRBJ2-3	CASSQGRTVSTDTQYF
TRBV5-8	15	-	TRBJ2-3	CASSFLFGPRYTQYF
TRBV18	15	-	TRBJ2-7	CASSPLDQSSYEQYF
TRBV29-1	13	-	TRBJ1-5	CSVSLGVGQPQHF
TRBV29-1	13	-	TRBJ1-1	CSVEEEVNTEAFF
TRBV5-1	14	TRBD1	TRBJ1-1	CASSLAGRGLGAFF
TRBV5-4	16	-	TRBJ2-2	CASSPKQQLNTGELFF
TRBV4-1	15	-	TRBJ1-1	CASSHPQRLNTEAFF
TRBV7-6	15	-	TRBJ1-4	CASSLWAGGHEKLFF
TRBV28	13	TRBD1	TRBJ2-7	CASRDRVGYEQYF
TRBV14	15	-	TRBJ2-5	CASSQGGRGSETQYF
TRBV28	14	-	TRBJ1-2	CASSLQATAYGYTF
TRBV7-8	19	TRBD2	TRBJ2-3	CASSLEEGVAGGSADTQYF
TRBV28	12	TRBD2	TRBJ2-1	CASRLAGREQFF